This note documents a single TCR beta chain sequence. CDR3 length: 13 amino acids. Germline-derived CDR1 and CDR2 are MNHEY and SVGAGI. V gave up 2 bases and J gave up 11 bases, with 16 bases separating them. From the RT-PCR reads, TCRdb called clonotypes with MiXCR, one entry per CDR3 protein. The table lists hundreds of thousands of distinct CDR3 sequences, 12% to 15% of them singletons. The sequenced material came from memory CD4+ T cells from blood. The sequence was collected from a female donor in good health, serving as a healthy control. The chain links TRBV6-5 to TRBJ2-7; D might be TRBD1 or TRBD2, each matching 5 bases. CDR3 in amino acids: CASSYNAGRVEYF. The CDR3 bases are TGTGCCAGCAGTTACAACGCGGGCAGGGTAGAGTACTTC.